Listed here are 21 T cell receptor beta chains from one sample, sequenced in a study of vaccination and CD4 T cells after COVID-19. These receptors' targets are unknown. Regarding treatment: roughly ten-day PBMC culture with coronavirus spike peptide pools or control peptides (ViraFEST assay). With the Oncomine TCR Beta short-read assay, DNA from cultured CD4+ T cells was sequenced. TCRdb re-called the PCR reads with MiXCR, one entry per CDR3 protein. This sample has 13,000 or so distinct CDR3 sequences, with 27% found just once. Sequenced input: CD4+ T cells from blood, cultured in vitro. Source of these receptors: a human donor who had recovered from COVID-19.

The gene calls are TRBV7-6 and TRBJ1-1; D gene unclear. Germline V gene data show CDR1 as SGHVS and CDR2 as FNYEAQ. This CDR3 region has 13 residues. Trimming cost V 7 bases and J 4 bases, with 13 bases left between them. The CDR3 DNA follows: TGTGCCAGCAAGAAGGGCGTGACCACTGAAGCTTTCTTT. Protein product: CASKKGVTTEAFF.

This clonotype was detected only once. CDR3 residues: CASSLLPSLAGGGDEQFF. The CDR3 DNA reads TGTGCCAGCAGCCTACTCCCGTCACTAGCGGGGGGCGGCGATGAGCAGTTCTTC. The chain is built from TRBV11-3 and TRBJ2-1, with 12 bases matching TRBD2. CDR1 and CDR2 (germline): SGHNT, YENEEA. Germline trimming cut 5 bases from V and 8 bases from J; bases unmatched to any gene: 16. This CDR3 has 18 residues.

The chain has TRBV2 and TRBJ1-5, with a tentative D call TRBD1 (6 bases). V was clipped by 3 bases and J by 6 bases, with 18 bases between them. The CDR3 runs to 16 residues. CDR1 and CDR2 from the germline V gene are SNHLY and FYNNEI. CDR3 DNA: TGTGCCAGCAGTGATAGAGCGGGGGGCAGGATTCAGCCCCAGCATTTT. This encodes CASSDRAGGRIQPQHF.

This chain connects TRBV12-3 or TRBV12-4 to TRBJ1-1, with D unresolved. With 3 bases removed from V and 8 bases from J, the gap between germline ends came to 7 bases. The CDR3 extends over 11 amino acids. CDR3 loop: CASSLGLEAFF. The CDR3 nucleotides are TGTGCCAGCAGTTTGGGTCTAGAAGCTTTCTTT.

V is TRBV6-2 or TRBV6-3 and J is TRBJ1-2; 8 bases align to TRBD1. Germline CDR1 MNHEY, CDR2 SVGEGT. Trimming removed 6 bases from V and 5 bases from J; junction bases left unmatched: 8. The CDR3 is made up of 14 amino acids. The DNA for the CDR3 is TGTGCCAGCAGCCGCGGACAGGGAGGTTATGGCTACACCTTC. Protein: CASSRGQGGYGYTF.

This clonotype has only a few counts. V gene TRBV7-2 combines with J gene TRBJ1-5; D is unclear. The V gene's germline CDR1 is SGHTA and CDR2 FQGNSA. Trimming took off 2 bases at V and 9 bases at J, with 8 bases between the two ends. CDR3 length: 12 residues. The CDR3 region is CASSLTPGPQHF. For the CDR3, the DNA is TGTGCCAGCAGCTTAACGCCGGGGCCCCAGCATTTT.

This clonotype has a handful of counts. The CDR3 spells CASGRGQPTYEQYF. For the CDR3, the DNA is TGTGCTAGTGGGAGAGGACAGCCTACCTACGAGCAGTACTTC. V usage is TRBV12-5 and J usage is TRBJ2-7, with a weak D call TRBD1 (6 bases). Trimming cost V 6 bases and J 2 bases, with 14 bases left between them. CDR1 is LGHNT, CDR2 FRNRAP, per germline. The CDR3 runs to 14 residues.

This chain uses TRBV5-1 with TRBJ2-7; weak D call: TRBD1 (5 bases). Looked up from germline, CDR1 is SGHRS and CDR2 is YFSETQ. The V end was cut by 3 bases, the J end by 5 bases, with 12 bases between. The CDR3 runs 13 residues. The CDR3: CASSSRQGDEQYF. The CDR3 DNA reads TGCGCCAGCAGCTCCCGGCAGGGTGACGAGCAGTACTTC.

The chain links TRBV6-1 to TRBJ2-3; perhaps TRBD1 as D (5 bases). The germline CDR1 and CDR2 sequences are MNHNS and SASEGT. The ends were cut back, 6 bases at V and 6 bases at J, with 13 bases in the middle. This CDR3 has 13 residues. This CDR3 is CASRNRRPDTQYF. DNA of the CDR3: TGTGCCAGCAGGAACAGGCGTCCGGATACGCAGTATTTT.

The chain employs TRBV11-3 and TRBJ2-1, with TRBD1 matching 8 bases. Germline-derived CDR1 and CDR2 are SGHNT and YENEEA. With V trimmed by 5 bases and J by 5 bases, 5 bases remained unmatched. CDR3 size: 14 residues. CDR3 in amino acids: CASSLRTGHNEQFF. The CDR3 DNA reads as TGTGCCAGCAGCCTACGGACAGGGCACAATGAGCAGTTCTTC.

This clonotype showed up just a few times. The rearrangement links TRBV7-2 to TRBJ2-2; 10 bases fit TRBD1. Losses at the gene ends were 3 bases for V and 6 bases for J; bases not matched to a gene: 4. The V gene's germline CDR1 is SGHTA and CDR2 FQGNSA. The CDR3 is 15 residues long. The CDR3 is CASSFRQGASGELFF. CDR3 nucleotide sequence: TGTGCCAGCAGCTTTCGACAGGGGGCATCCGGGGAGCTGTTTTTT.

V is TRBV7-6 and J is TRBJ1-1, with 7 bases fitting TRBD1. V gave up 0 bases and J gave up 11 bases; unmatched junction bases: 6. This CDR3 has 13 amino acids. Germline V gives CDR1 SGHVS, CDR2 FNYEAQ. CDR3 sequence reads: CASSLARQGEAFF. The CDR3 nucleotides read TGTGCCAGCAGCTTAGCGCGGCAGGGGGAGGCTTTCTTT.

The CDR3 DNA reads TGTGCCAGCAGCTTAGTCTCCCAGGGTTACGAGCAGTACTTC. Its translation: CASSLVSQGYEQYF. The J gene is TRBJ2-7, the V gene TRBV11-2; D is possibly TRBD1 (5 bases). CDR3 length equals 14 residues. V gave up 1 base and J gave up 4 bases, with 11 bases separating them. The germline CDR1 and CDR2 sequences are SGHAT and FQNNGV.

In its sample, this clonotype was seen a few times. This chain joins TRBV2 and TRBJ2-3; the match to TRBD2 covers 11 bases. Germline V lookup: CDR1 SNHLY, CDR2 FYNNEI. V was pared by 2 bases and J by 2 bases, with 6 bases of the junction left unmatched. The CDR3 covers 17 residues. In DNA form, the CDR3 reads TGTGCCAGCAGTGAAAGTCTAGCGGGGGGCCACACAGATACGCAGTATTTT. Protein product: CASSESLAGGHTDTQYF.

The genes are TRBV5-1 and TRBJ2-1, with 7 bases matching TRBD2. The CDR3 runs 16 residues. V was pared by 4 bases and J by 1 base, with 8 bases of the junction left unmatched. CDR1 and CDR2 from the germline V gene are SGHRS and YFSETQ. CDR3 sequence reads: CASSGEPAGSYNEQFF. CDR3 DNA: TGCGCCAGCAGCGGGGAACCAGCGGGATCCTACAATGAGCAGTTCTTC.

This clonotype was counted between two and nine times. The chain combines TRBV6-2 or TRBV6-3 with TRBJ1-1; D is possibly TRBD1 (5 bases). Between the trimmed V and J ends, which lost 0 bases and 2 bases, there was a span of 13 bases. CDR3 length: 16 residues. In germline, CDR1 is MNHEY, CDR2 SVGEGT. CDR3 DNA: TGTGCCAGCAGTTACTCAACCGGGACGGTAAACACTGAAGCTTTCTTT. Translation gives CASSYSTGTVNTEAFF.

This clonotype turned up a few times. V and J are TRBV5-6 and TRBJ2-7, with TRBD1 identical over 10 bases. CDR3 length: 15 residues. CDR1 is SGHDT and CDR2 is YYEEEE in the germline V gene. Germline trimming cut 4 bases from V and 3 bases from J; bases unmatched to any gene: 7. For the CDR3, the DNA is TGTGCCAGCAGCGGCGGACAGGGGGTTATCTACGAGCAGTACTTC. Encoded protein: CASSGGQGVIYEQYF. Full variable domain (remainder filled in from reference TRBV5-6 and TRBJ2-7): DAGVTQSPTHLIKTRGQQVTLRCSPKSGHDTVSWYQQALGQGPQFIFQYYEEEERQRGNFPDRFSGHQFPNYSSELNVNALLLGDSALYLCASSGGQGVIYEQYFGPGTRLTVT.

The chain has TRBV19 and TRBJ2-7; TRBD2 matches at 7 bases. Germline V lookup: CDR1 LNHDA, CDR2 SQIVND (reference sequence). The CDR3 contains 15 residues. The J segment lost 5 bases and the V segment lost 6 bases, leaving 13 bases of the junction unmatched. The chain's CDR3 is CASSPRGAGIDEQYF. The DNA of the CDR3 is TGTGCCAGTAGCCCCCGAGGAGCGGGGATTGACGAGCAGTACTTC.

The rearrangement uses TRBV7-9 and TRBJ1-3; D is uncertain. V gave up 5 bases and J gave up 0 bases, with 11 bases separating them. This CDR3 spans 15 amino acids. From germline, CDR1 is SEHNR and CDR2 FQNEAQ (reference sequence). The CDR3 spells CASSPLGSSGNTIYF. CDR3 sequence (DNA): TGTGCCAGCAGCCCATTGGGGAGCTCTGGAAACACCATATATTTT. Full variable domain (rest looked up from reference TRBV7-9 and TRBJ1-3): DTGVSQNPRHKITKRGQNVTFRCDPISEHNRLYWYRQTLGQGPEFLTYFQNEAQLEKSRLLSDRFSAERPKGSFSTLEIQRTEQGDSAMYLCASSPLGSSGNTIYFGEGSWLTVV.

This clonotype occurred a few times. V is TRBV6-5 and J is TRBJ2-7; the match to TRBD2 covers 7 bases. CDR1 and CDR2 from the germline V gene are MNHEY and SVGAGI. With V trimmed by 4 bases and J by 2 bases, 8 bases remained unmatched. This CDR3 spans 15 amino acids. For the CDR3, the DNA is TGTGCCAGCAGTTGGAGTAGCGGGCGCGCCTACGAGCAGTACTTC. It codes for CASSWSSGRAYEQYF.

This clonotype has a handful of counts. J is TRBJ1-2 and V is TRBV20-1; D gene unclear. Germline CDR1 reads DFQATT; CDR2 reads SNEGSKA (reference sequence). With 1 base removed from V and 7 bases from J, the gap between germline ends came to 16 bases. This CDR3 contains 14 residues. CDR3 bases: TGCAGTGCTAGAGGTCCGGGGATCTATGGTGGCTACACCTTC. Protein sequence: CSARGPGIYGGYTF.